This is a list of T cell receptor beta chains from one sample in a study of T cell responses to AZD1222 COVID-19 vaccine. TCRdb's table, derived via immunoSEQ multiplex PCR, lists solely in-frame clones and lacks some. This table holds 85,000 to 90,000 clones, around nine tenths found once. This sample comprised peripheral blood, obtained on day 0 of MenACWY control vaccination. The receptor set was obtained from an adult in good health. Both conserved end residues are part of each CDR3. D genes are given only for firm matches. Clone size is stated in some rows and not others, as once, few, many or a class when expanded.

abundance: -; d_gene: -; v_gene: TRBV7-2; j_gene: TRBJ1-4; CDR3nt: TGTGCCAGCAGCTCCGGATGGCATAATGAAAAACTGTTTTTT; CDR3aa: CASSSGWHNEKLFF
abundance: -; d_gene: TRBD1; v_gene: TRBV12-3/TRBV12-4; j_gene: TRBJ2-7; CDR3nt: TGTGCCAGCAGGACGGGGACAGGGGTTGAGCAGTACTTC; CDR3aa: CASRTGTGVEQYF
abundance: few; d_gene: TRBD1; v_gene: TRBV6-2/TRBV6-3; j_gene: TRBJ2-2; CDR3nt: TGTGCCAGCAGTCGACAGGGGCTGAACACCGGGGAGCTGTTTTTT; CDR3aa: CASSRQGLNTGELFF
abundance: -; d_gene: TRBD1; v_gene: TRBV7-8; j_gene: TRBJ1-5; CDR3nt: TGTGCCAGCAGCTTGGGGACAGGGGGGACTCAGCCCCAGCATTTT; CDR3aa: CASSLGTGGTQPQHF
abundance: -; d_gene: -; v_gene: TRBV21-1; j_gene: TRBJ2-5; CDR3nt: TGTGCCAGCAGGACCGGACTAGAGACCCAGTACTTC; CDR3aa: CASRTGLETQYF
abundance: once; d_gene: -; v_gene: TRBV9; j_gene: TRBJ2-7; CDR3nt: TGTGCCAGCAGCGTAGGGCGGGGCGAGCAGTACTTC; CDR3aa: CASSVGRGEQYF
abundance: -; d_gene: -; v_gene: TRBV7-2; j_gene: TRBJ1-1; CDR3nt: TGTGCCAGCAGCCTAGAGTTTGGGGCCCGCACTGAAGCTTTCTTT; CDR3aa: CASSLEFGARTEAFF
abundance: -; d_gene: -; v_gene: TRBV27; j_gene: TRBJ1-1; CDR3nt: TGTGCCAGCAGTTCCGATTACACTGAAGCTTTCTTT; CDR3aa: CASSSDYTEAFF
abundance: -; d_gene: -; v_gene: TRBV2; j_gene: TRBJ2-3; CDR3nt: TGTGCCAGCACCCACCTAGGGAACACAGATACGCAGTATTTT; CDR3aa: CASTHLGNTDTQYF
abundance: -; d_gene: -; v_gene: TRBV6-5; j_gene: TRBJ1-2; CDR3nt: TGTGCCAGCAGTTACTCGGAGGGGAACTATGGCTACACCTTC; CDR3aa: CASSYSEGNYGYTF
abundance: -; d_gene: TRBD1; v_gene: TRBV29-1; j_gene: TRBJ1-2; CDR3nt: TGCAGCGTTGACAAGGGGGCGCCGGAAGGCTACGCCTTC; CDR3aa: CSVDKGAPEGYAF
abundance: -; d_gene: -; v_gene: TRBV5-4; j_gene: TRBJ2-3; CDR3nt: TGTGCCAGCAGCTCCGACACTCGGCCGCAGTATTTT; CDR3aa: CASSSDTRPQYF
abundance: -; d_gene: TRBD1; v_gene: TRBV5-1; j_gene: TRBJ1-2; CDR3nt: TGCGCCAGCAGCTTGGAGCAGGGGGTGTTTCGTGGCTACACCTTC; CDR3aa: CASSLEQGVFRGYTF
abundance: -; d_gene: -; v_gene: TRBV7-2; j_gene: TRBJ1-5; CDR3nt: TGTGCCAGCAGCTTATTTGTGGCTCAGCCCCAGCATTTT; CDR3aa: CASSLFVAQPQHF
abundance: -; d_gene: TRBD2; v_gene: TRBV5-1; j_gene: TRBJ2-2; CDR3nt: TGCGCCAGCAGTCCCGGACTAGAACCTTCCACCGGGGAGCTGTTTTTT; CDR3aa: CASSPGLEPSTGELFF
abundance: -; d_gene: -; v_gene: TRBV3-1/TRBV3-2; j_gene: TRBJ1-2; CDR3nt: TGTGCCAGCAGCACACGGGGAGGCTACACCTTC; CDR3aa: CASSTRGGYTF
abundance: -; d_gene: TRBD1; v_gene: TRBV2; j_gene: TRBJ1-2; CDR3nt: TGTGCCAGCAGGATGGGACAGTTCGAAATCTATGGCTACACCTTC; CDR3aa: CASRMGQFEIYGYTF
abundance: -; d_gene: -; v_gene: TRBV5-1; j_gene: TRBJ1-5; CDR3nt: TGCGCCAGCAGCTTGGTTGGGGGAGACAATCAGCCCCAGCATTTT; CDR3aa: CASSLVGGDNQPQHF
abundance: -; d_gene: TRBD2; v_gene: TRBV7-9; j_gene: TRBJ2-5; CDR3nt: TGTGCCAGCACTTTGGGGGGGCAAGAGACCCAGTACTTC; CDR3aa: CASTLGGQETQYF
abundance: -; d_gene: TRBD1; v_gene: TRBV9; j_gene: TRBJ1-3; CDR3nt: TGTGCCAGCAGCCCTAATACAGGGGCTGGAAACACCATATATTTT; CDR3aa: CASSPNTGAGNTIYF
abundance: -; d_gene: -; v_gene: TRBV28; j_gene: TRBJ1-5; CDR3nt: TGTGCCAGCAGGCCCGGACGGAACAATCAGCCCCAGCATTTT; CDR3aa: CASRPGRNNQPQHF
abundance: -; d_gene: -; v_gene: TRBV5-1; j_gene: TRBJ2-7; CDR3nt: TGCGCCAGCAGTCGCGAAGGGATGAACTACGAGCAGTACTTC; CDR3aa: CASSREGMNYEQYF
abundance: -; d_gene: -; v_gene: TRBV7-9; j_gene: TRBJ2-1; CDR3nt: TGTGCCAGCAGCGATGGGGGCTACAATGAGCAGTTCTTC; CDR3aa: CASSDGGYNEQFF
abundance: -; d_gene: -; v_gene: TRBV19; j_gene: TRBJ2-1; CDR3nt: TGTGCCAGTAGTATTCTTGCAGTGCTGGGTGAGCAGTTCTTC; CDR3aa: CASSILAVLGEQFF
abundance: -; d_gene: TRBD1; v_gene: TRBV6-5; j_gene: TRBJ1-1; CDR3nt: TGTGCCAGCAGGAAACAGGGGAAGAACACTGAAGCTTTCTTT; CDR3aa: CASRKQGKNTEAFF
abundance: -; d_gene: TRBD2; v_gene: TRBV5-1; j_gene: TRBJ2-5; CDR3nt: TGCGCCAGCAGCTTGGGCCTAGCGGCCCAAGAGACCCAGTACTTC; CDR3aa: CASSLGLAAQETQYF
abundance: once; d_gene: -; v_gene: TRBV3-1/TRBV3-2; j_gene: TRBJ1-2; CDR3nt: TGTGCCAGCAGCCACTTTTCCACAGGGACCAACTATGGCTACACCTTC; CDR3aa: CASSHFSTGTNYGYTF
abundance: -; d_gene: -; v_gene: TRBV7-8; j_gene: TRBJ2-7; CDR3nt: TGTGCCAGCAGCAGGACCGACGCCTACGAGCAGTACTTC; CDR3aa: CASSRTDAYEQYF
abundance: -; d_gene: TRBD1; v_gene: TRBV2; j_gene: TRBJ2-7; CDR3nt: TGTGCCAGCAGTGCCCGGACAGGGTATACCTACGAGCAGTACTTC; CDR3aa: CASSARTGYTYEQYF
abundance: -; d_gene: -; v_gene: TRBV18; j_gene: TRBJ1-3; CDR3nt: TGTGCCAGCTCACCAGGAAAACGAGACTCTGGAAACACCATATATTTT; CDR3aa: CASSPGKRDSGNTIYF
abundance: once; d_gene: TRBD2; v_gene: TRBV3-1/TRBV3-2; j_gene: TRBJ2-5; CDR3nt: TGTGCCAGCAGCCTGGGACTAGCGGGGATCCAAGAGACCCAGTACTTC; CDR3aa: CASSLGLAGIQETQYF
abundance: -; d_gene: -; v_gene: TRBV27; j_gene: TRBJ2-1; CDR3nt: TGTGCCAGCAGGCTAGGGGCGGGCTCCTACAATGAGCAGTTCTTC; CDR3aa: CASRLGAGSYNEQFF
abundance: once; d_gene: -; v_gene: TRBV5-1; j_gene: TRBJ2-5; CDR3nt: TGCGCCAGCAGCTTGGGGAACCAAGAGACCCAGTACTTC; CDR3aa: CASSLGNQETQYF
abundance: -; d_gene: TRBD2; v_gene: TRBV5-6; j_gene: TRBJ2-7; CDR3nt: TGTGCCAGCAGTGTGTGGGGCCGGGAGGGGTTGTCTGACGAGCAGTACTTC; CDR3aa: CASSVWGREGLSDEQYF
abundance: -; d_gene: TRBD1; v_gene: TRBV19; j_gene: TRBJ2-3; CDR3nt: TGTGCCAGTAGACAGGGGGACCCAGATACGCAGTATTTT; CDR3aa: CASRQGDPDTQYF
abundance: once; d_gene: -; v_gene: TRBV27; j_gene: TRBJ1-5; CDR3nt: TGTGCCAGCGGCCCTAGAGGGGGCAATCAGCCCCAGCATTTT; CDR3aa: CASGPRGGNQPQHF
abundance: once; d_gene: -; v_gene: TRBV6-5; j_gene: TRBJ1-4; CDR3nt: TGTGCCAGTAAAACTACACAGGGTGGGGAAAAACTGTTTTTT; CDR3aa: CASKTTQGGEKLFF
abundance: -; d_gene: TRBD2; v_gene: TRBV4-3; j_gene: TRBJ2-5; CDR3nt: TGCGCCAGCAGCCAAGATCTAGCGGGGGAGCCCGGGCACGGTGAGACCCAGTACTTC; CDR3aa: CASSQDLAGEPGHGETQYF
abundance: -; d_gene: -; v_gene: TRBV7-9; j_gene: TRBJ1-5; CDR3nt: TGTGCCAGCAGCCGGGCGGGAGGCAATCAGCCCCAGCATTTT; CDR3aa: CASSRAGGNQPQHF
abundance: few; d_gene: -; v_gene: TRBV27; j_gene: TRBJ1-1; CDR3nt: TGTGCCAGCAGTCCAACCCTACAGGGCCGGGCTTTCTTT; CDR3aa: CASSPTLQGRAFF
abundance: -; d_gene: TRBD1; v_gene: TRBV29-1; j_gene: TRBJ2-3; CDR3nt: TGCAGCGTTGAGCTGACAGGGGGGTGGGATACGCAGTATTTT; CDR3aa: CSVELTGGWDTQYF